Listed here are 23 T cell receptor beta chains from one sample, sequenced in a study of T-cell memory formation after mild COVID-19. TCRdb reprocessed the 5' RACE reads with MiXCR, giving one entry per CDR3 protein. This sample has some 410,000 distinct CDR3 sequences, with less than 25% found just once. Sequences were obtained from PBMCs or a T cell subset sorted from them (not recorded which). These receptors were taken from an adult woman who had mild COVID-19 (a few samples of this study predate the infection). Cell type and time point are not known.

The genes are TRBV5-1 and TRBJ2-7; the D call may be TRBD1 or TRBD2 (5 bases each). Trimming removed 4 bases from V and 5 bases from J, with 13 bases in between. CDR1 and CDR2 (germline): SGHRS, YFSETQ. The CDR3 is 13 residues long. This CDR3 reads CASSLDWGNEQYF. The CDR3 DNA sequence: TGCGCCAGCAGCCTGGATTGGGGGAACGAGCAGTACTTC.

V and J are TRBV5-6 and TRBJ2-4; maybe TRBD1 (6 bases). The CDR3 extends over 13 amino acids. The germline gives CDR1 SGHDT, CDR2 YYEEEE. V lost 4 bases, J lost 6 bases, and 11 bases lay in between. Here the CDR3 reads CASSLQGGNIQYF. The CDR3 coding sequence is TGTGCCAGCAGCCTCCAAGGGGGAAACATTCAGTACTTC.

The genes are TRBV7-6 and TRBJ1-5; 7 bases line up with TRBD1. The V segment lost 5 bases and the J segment 0 bases; nucleotides outside the gene matches: 13. This CDR3 is 18 amino acids long. Germline CDR1 is SGHVS and CDR2 is FNYEAQ. The CDR3 is CASSRKPGTDYSNQPQHF. The CDR3 DNA is TGTGCCAGCAGCCGAAAACCCGGGACAGACTATAGCAATCAGCCCCAGCATTTT.

This chain joins TRBV4-3 and TRBJ2-1; D is possibly TRBD2 (6 bases). Germline V gene data show CDR1 as LGHNA and CDR2 as YSLEER. Trimming took 0 bases from V and 8 from J, leaving 14 bases between them. The CDR3 spans 15 residues. The CDR3 nucleotides read TGCGCCAGCAGCCAAGAGACTAGTTTTGGGGATGAGCAGTTCTTC. This codes for CASSQETSFGDEQFF.

The chain has TRBV3-1 and TRBJ2-1; D not certain. Trimming shortened V by 2 bases and J by 5 bases, and 19 bases separated the two germline ends. The germline gives CDR1 LGHDT, CDR2 YNNKEL (reference sequence). This CDR3 has 17 amino acids. DNA of the CDR3: TGTGCCAGCAGCCAAACCGGCTTCCGCGATAGCCACAATGAGCAGTTCTTC. This sequence encodes CASSQTGFRDSHNEQFF.

The J gene is TRBJ1-1, the V gene TRBV5-6; 9 positions agree with TRBD1. CDR3 length equals 16 residues. V shed 5 bases, J shed 1 base, and the junction held 9 bases outside the gene matches. CDR1 SGHDT and CDR2 YYEEEE come from the germline V gene. The CDR3 bases are TGTGCCAGCAGTCGGGGGGGGACAGGGAGGAACACTGAAGCTTTCTTT. Its protein is CASSRGGTGRNTEAFF.

The V call is TRBV7-9, the J call TRBJ2-4; D is possibly TRBD1 or TRBD2 (6 bases each). The CDR3 consists of 17 residues. Germline CDR1 SEHNR, CDR2 FQNEAQ (reference sequence). V lost 3 bases and J lost 3, with 18 bases in between. For the CDR3, the DNA is TGTGCCAGCAGCTTCAGACTAGGGGGTAGGGACAAAAACATTCAGTACTTC. Translated, it gives CASSFRLGGRDKNIQYF. Using reference TRBV7-9 and TRBJ2-4 for the parts outside the CDR3, the full variable domain is DTGVSQNPRHKITKRGQNVTFRCDPISEHNRLYWYRQTLGQGPEFLTYFQNEAQLEKSRLLSDRFSAERPKGSFSTLEIQRTEQGDSAMYLCASSFRLGGRDKNIQYFGAGTRLSVL.

The V call is TRBV4-2, the J call TRBJ2-7, with 8 bases aligning to TRBD1. This CDR3 is 17 amino acids long. Per the germline V gene, CDR1 is LGHNA and CDR2 is YNFKEQ. Trimming cost V 0 bases and J 5 bases; bases outside gene matches: 12. The CDR3 nucleotides are TGTGCCAGCAGCCAAGATCGGTGGCGCCAGGGGGCCGACGAGCAGTACTTC. Protein sequence: CASSQDRWRQGADEQYF.

V gene TRBV5-6 combines with J gene TRBJ2-3, with no clear D. Trimming cost V 1 base and J 6 bases, with 6 bases left between them. The CDR3 runs 12 residues. Germline CDR1 and CDR2: SGHDT and YYEEEE. CDR3 in DNA: TGTGCCAGCAGCTTGTTGGAGGATACGCAGTATTTT. It yields the protein CASSLLEDTQYF.

The rearrangement uses TRBV30 and TRBJ1-1, with no clear D. The CDR3 consists of 14 residues. Germline CDR1 GTSNPN, CDR2 SVGIG (reference sequence). Trimming left V 2 bases short and J 4 bases short, with 14 bases between. CDR3 protein: CAWSWVGVGTEAFF. In nucleotides, the CDR3 is TGTGCCTGGAGTTGGGTCGGCGTGGGCACTGAAGCTTTCTTT.

V gene TRBV15 combines with J gene TRBJ1-1; D is uncertain. The CDR3 runs 13 residues. Germline CDR1 reads LNHNV; CDR2 reads YYDKDF (reference sequence). V was trimmed by 1 base and J by 11 bases, leaving 14 bases between them. CDR3 in amino acids: CATSRGSGREAFF. The CDR3, as DNA: TGTGCCACCAGCAGAGGCTCGGGCCGGGAGGCTTTCTTT.

This rearrangement joins TRBV4-1 to TRBJ2-3, with 8 bases that match TRBD2. Germline V lookup: CDR1 MGHRA, CDR2 YSYEKL. V lost 2 bases to trimming and J lost 0 bases; unmatched junction nucleotides: 4. This CDR3 has 16 amino acids. CDR3 sequence reads: CASSQTLAGSTDTQYF. CDR3 sequence (DNA): TGCGCCAGCAGCCAAACGTTAGCGGGAAGCACAGATACGCAGTATTTT.

This clonotype appeared a few times. Relative to the germline gene, one junction end is altered; a read error may explain this. The CDR3 loop is CASSLDATSTEELFF. The DNA of the CDR3 is TGCGCCAGCAGCTTGGATGCGACATCGACCGAGGAGCTGTTTTTT. The chain links TRBV5-1 to TRBJ2-2, with D unclear. This CDR3 spans 15 amino acids. Germline V gives CDR1 SGHRS, CDR2 YFSETQ.

The V call is TRBV7-3, the J call TRBJ2-5; 11 bases fit TRBD2. The CDR3 has 14 amino acids. Germline trimming cut 5 bases from V and 5 bases from J; bases unmatched to any gene: 4. Germline CDR1 is SGHTA and CDR2 is FQGTGA. CDR3 sequence (DNA): TGTGCCAGCAGCGTAGCGGGAGGGCCGGAGACCCAGTACTTC. Its translation: CASSVAGGPETQYF.

V and J are TRBV9 and TRBJ2-7; 8 bases are shared with TRBD1. J gave up 6 bases and V 7 bases, and 9 bases lay outside the gene matches. CDR3 length equals 13 residues. Germline V gives CDR1 SGDLS, CDR2 YYNGEE. The CDR3 nucleotides are TGTGCCAGCGGGAGGTCTACAGGGGGCGAGCAGTACTTC. Its protein is CASGRSTGGEQYF.

The chain couples TRBV10-3 to TRBJ2-3; 14 bases agree with TRBD2. The CDR3 extends over 17 amino acids. With 4 bases clipped from V and 4 bases from J, the junction kept 7 bases outside the gene matches. CDR1 and CDR2 (germline): ENHRY, SYGVKD. CDR3 amino acids: CAISGGTSGSGSDTQYF. In nucleotides, the CDR3 is TGTGCCATCAGTGGAGGGACTAGCGGGAGTGGTTCAGATACGCAGTATTTT.

This clonotype was observed once. The rearrangement joins TRBV6-6 to TRBJ2-7; 7 nucleotides line up with TRBD1. Germline CDR1 and CDR2: MNHNY and SVGAGI (reference sequence). Losses at the gene ends were 0 bases for V and 6 bases for J; bases not matched to a gene: 2. The CDR3 is made up of 13 amino acids. CDR3 residues: CASSYSQGSEQYF. The CDR3 DNA sequence: TGTGCCAGCAGTTACTCACAGGGGAGCGAGCAGTACTTC.

In its sample, this clonotype was seen a few times. The rearrangement links TRBV2 to TRBJ2-1, with D possibly TRBD2 on 6 matching bases. Germline CDR1 and CDR2: SNHLY and FYNNEI. The CDR3 runs to 13 residues. Trimming removed 4 bases at V and 4 bases at J, with 8 bases between. The DNA for the CDR3 is TGTGCCAGCAGTGGCGGGGAATACAATGAGCAGTTCTTC. It codes for CASSGGEYNEQFF.

This clonotype was detected only a few times. V and J are TRBV2 and TRBJ2-2; 7 nucleotides align to TRBD1. The CDR3 has 15 amino acids. Trimming at V came to 4 bases and at J to 0 bases, leaving 2 bases not matched to a gene. Germline values: CDR1 SNHLY, CDR2 FYNNEI. CDR3 DNA sequence: TGTGCCAGCAGTGGGGGACAGACGAACACCGGGGAGCTGTTTTTT. Its translation: CASSGGQTNTGELFF.

This sequence joins TRBV5-6 and TRBJ1-2; maybe TRBD1 (6 bases). Per germline, CDR1 SGHDT and CDR2 YYEEEE. V was cut by 4 bases and J by 4 bases, with 20 bases left in between. This CDR3 has 16 amino acids. The CDR3: CASSRGGSGGGYGYTF. The CDR3 DNA is TGTGCCAGCAGCCGTGGGGGTTCCGGGGGCGGCTATGGCTACACCTTC.

This clonotype was found a few times. The chain is built from TRBV7-8 and TRBJ2-7; 7 positions match TRBD1. There are 16 residues in the CDR3. V shed 0 bases, J shed 4 bases, and the junction held 9 bases outside the gene matches. Germline assignment: CDR1 SGHVS and CDR2 FQNEAQ. CDR3 sequence (DNA): TGTGCCAGCAGCTTAGCCTCGGAGACAGGGTTTTACGAGCAGTACTTC. It codes for CASSLASETGFYEQYF.

This clonotype came up a few times. V and J are TRBV12-3 or TRBV12-4 and TRBJ2-7, with 10 positions matching TRBD2. The CDR3 totals 18 residues. With V trimmed by 3 bases and J by 4 bases, 15 bases remained unmatched. CDR3 protein: CASSFRQDLAGARYEQYF. The CDR3, as DNA: TGTGCCAGCAGTTTCCGGCAGGACCTAGCGGGAGCGCGGTACGAGCAGTACTTC.

The rearrangement joins TRBV20-1 to TRBJ2-7; D gene ambiguous. There are 14 residues in the CDR3. Germline V lookup: CDR1 DFQATT, CDR2 SNEGSKA (reference sequence). V was cut by 1 base and J by 0 bases, with 10 bases left in between. CDR3 sequence reads: CSARAAPLSYEQYF. The CDR3 DNA follows: TGCAGTGCTAGAGCGGCCCCACTCTCCTACGAGCAGTACTTC.